This T cell receptor beta chain is drawn from a study of Tregs in tolerant kidney transplant recipients. Libraries were prepared by immunoSEQ multiplex PCR; TCRdb keeps only in-frame clonotypes and omits some of them. The sample has some 55,000 clones; around 85% are singletons. In regard to this clone: The antigen is unknown.

Thawed PBMCs were FACS-sorted into unstimulated CD4+CD25+CD127- regulatory T cells, CD4+CD25- non-regulatory cells, CD4 and CD8 cells. Regulatory T cells were sorted from thawed PBMCs rested overnight at 37°C with about 210 IU/ml IL-2. The germline V gene has CDR1 MNHEY and CDR2 SMNVEV (reference sequence). The length of the CDR3 is 13 residues. V was pared by 3 bases and J by 2 bases, with 8 bases between. Study-level points and caveats: Few patients were studied, so findings need validation in larger groups.

This clonotype was sampled from a human donor who received a combined kidney and bone marrow transplant. V gene TRBV27 combines with J gene TRBJ2-7; D remains unclear. The sequencing here drew on Tregs from blood, taken before the transplant. The CDR3 nucleotides read TGTGCCAGCAGTTTCAGGTTCGCCTACGAGCAGTACTTC. This codes for CASSFRFAYEQYF.